This TCR beta chain was captured by sequencing in a study of molecular identifiers for immune sequencing clone quantification. The CD8+CD4-CCR7+CD45RA+ phenotype defined the sorted naive CD8 T cells. TCRdb reprocessed the PCR reads with MiXCR, giving one entry per CDR3 protein. This table holds nearly 650,000 distinct CDR3 sequences, roughly 27% found once. Trimming took 3 bases from V and 4 from J, leaving 4 bases between them. Per germline, CDR1 LNHNV and CDR2 YYDKDF (reference sequence). CDR3 length equals 12 residues. Material for sequencing was naive CD8+ T cells from blood, with Jurkat cell RNA spiked in. Subset noted: FACS-sorted CD8+CD4-CCR7+CD45RA+ naive T cells. V usage is TRBV15 and J usage is TRBJ2-1; D uncertain. The sequence derives from a human donor in good health. Some libraries in this study had Jurkat cell RNA spiked in. CDR3 DNA sequence: TGTGCCACCAGCAGTGGATACAATGAGCAGTTCTTC. This translates into CATSSGYNEQFF.